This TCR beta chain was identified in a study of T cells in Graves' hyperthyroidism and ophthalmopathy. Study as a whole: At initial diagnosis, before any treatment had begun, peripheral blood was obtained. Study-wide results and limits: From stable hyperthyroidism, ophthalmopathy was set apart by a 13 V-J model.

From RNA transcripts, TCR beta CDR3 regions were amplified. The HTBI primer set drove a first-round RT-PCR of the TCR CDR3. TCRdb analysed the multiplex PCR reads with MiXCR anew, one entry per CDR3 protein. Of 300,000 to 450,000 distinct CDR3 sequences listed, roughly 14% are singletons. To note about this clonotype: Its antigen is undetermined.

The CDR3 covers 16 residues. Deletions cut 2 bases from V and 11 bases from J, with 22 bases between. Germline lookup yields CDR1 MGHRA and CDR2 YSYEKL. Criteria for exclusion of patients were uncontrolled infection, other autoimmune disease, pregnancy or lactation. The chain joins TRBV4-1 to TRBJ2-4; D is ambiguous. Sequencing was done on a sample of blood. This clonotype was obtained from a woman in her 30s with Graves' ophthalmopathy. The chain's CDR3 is CASSQWLSDLGSFQYF. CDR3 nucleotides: TGCGCCAGCAGCCAATGGTTGTCAGACCTTGGATCCTTTCAGTACTTC.